This T cell receptor beta chain came from a study of T-cell reconstitution after alpha-beta-depleted transplantation in children. Study findings and constraints: One year after transplant, T-cell counts and diversity came mostly from newly produced T cells. Surviving thymic progenitors and recipient T cells were the source of high TCRbeta diversity at day 60 in some patients. Reportedly, alpha-beta T cells present about two months post-transplant originated from several hundred expanded clones of graft origin.

This clonotype was detected ten times or more. Its specificity is not known. Germline V lookup: CDR1 KGHDR, CDR2 SFDVKD. V shed 3 bases, J shed 5 bases, and the junction held 13 bases outside the gene matches. This CDR3 is built from 17 residues. The library targeted TCRbeta and was prepared with unique molecular identifiers. In TCRdb, the PCR reads were re-called with MiXCR into one record per CDR3 protein. The table has under 750,000 distinct CDR3 sequences, about 21% seen once. The chain recombines TRBV24-1 with TRBJ2-3; 7 bases match TRBD2. The material sequenced was PBMCs, mostly from graft donor cells, taken 360 days after TCRalphabeta/CD19-depleted stem cell transplant. This sequence originates from a boy younger than two who had a stem cell transplant for acute myeloid leukemia, so the T cells may come from the graft donor. The CDR3 DNA follows: TGTGCCACCAGTGATATACCTTGGCGGGGGAGTGGAGATACGCAGTATTTT. It codes for CATSDIPWRGSGDTQYF.